This T cell receptor beta chain was identified in a study of post-analysis software for immune sequencing data. Overall study results and limits: Four or five TRBV segments (TRBV5-6, TRBV5-1 and TRBV20-1 among them) occurred more frequently in patients than in controls.

This clonotype was seen a handful of times. Antigen specificity is unknown. Unique molecular identifiers were built into the TCR beta cDNA libraries. TCRdb itself ran the PCR reads through MiXCR, one entry per CDR3 protein. The sample includes around 180,000 distinct CDR3 sequences, around 30% of them seen just once. CDR1 is SQVTM, CDR2 ANQGSEA, per germline. The CDR3 has 12 amino acids. V was trimmed by 7 bases and J by 7 bases, leaving 17 bases between them. The sequence came from a girl aged 5-17 years with multiple sclerosis. The sample consisted of blood. The chain links TRBV29-1 to TRBJ2-7, with D possibly TRBD1 on 6 matching bases. The CDR3 protein is CSAWGGGDEQYF. The CDR3 bases are TGCAGCGCCTGGGGTGGGGGCGATGAGCAGTACTTC.